The clone carrying this TCR beta chain was picked up a small number of times. Using unique molecular identifiers, the investigators prepared the TCRbeta library. TCRdb re-called the PCR reads with MiXCR, one entry per CDR3 protein. This sample has some 290,000 distinct CDR3 sequences, with approximately 23% found just once. Germline V gene sequence: CDR1 MGHRA, CDR2 YSYEKL. V was cut by 1 base and J by 4 bases, with 7 bases left in between. The CDR3 has 14 amino acids. The data are from a study of T-cell reconstitution after alpha-beta-depleted transplantation in children. The sequence was collected from a male patient between 10 and 17 years old who had a stem cell transplant for acute lymphoblastic leukemia, so the T cells may come from the graft donor. The rearrangement joins TRBV4-1 to TRBJ2-2; possible D gene TRBD1, 6 bases. The source material was PBMCs, mostly from graft donor cells, sampled 180 days after TCRalphabeta/CD19-depleted stem cell transplant. This CDR3 is CASSQVGGTGELFF. CDR3 in DNA: TGCGCCAGCAGCCAAGTAGGGGGCACCGGGGAGCTGTTTTTT.